This T cell receptor beta chain is from a study of T cell changes during pregnancy in multiple sclerosis. This clone is a singleton in its sample. This table comes from immunoSEQ multiplex PCR, and its TCRdb copy is limited to in-frame clones, with some not included. The sample has tens of thousands of clones; 80% to 90% are singletons. The germline gives CDR1 SGHTA, CDR2 FQGTGA. This CDR3 is built from 16 residues. Unmatched junction bases numbered 9, after V lost 5 bases and J lost 6 bases. The specimen was peripheral blood from another person, used as feeder cells. The chain employs TRBV7-3 and TRBJ2-2, with 10 bases identical to TRBD1. This receptor was identified in a human donor whose cells served as feeder cells for cultures in a pregnancy study. CDR3 region: CASSPLGQGFAGELFF. The CDR3 DNA reads as TGTGCCAGCAGCCCCCTGGGACAGGGGTTTGCCGGGGAGCTGTTTTTT.